This is a list of T cell receptor beta chains from one sample in a study of blood T cell repertoires in COVID-19. Data came from immunoSEQ multiplex PCR; TCRdb stores just in-frame clones and leaves some out. The sample has some 80,000 clones, less than 90% seen once. The specimen was peripheral blood. Every receptor here comes from a human donor in a cohort sampled during active COVID-19. Both conserved end residues are part of each CDR3. Fields, in order: J gene, D gene, V gene, CDR3 protein. The D gene is left open where the match is weak.

TRBJ1-3	TRBD1	TRBV5-1	CASSPGQGVYTIYF
TRBJ2-7	TRBD1	TRBV20-1	CSGLTGSEQYF
TRBJ2-5	TRBD2	TRBV28	CASNLADQETQYF
TRBJ2-3	-	TRBV7-9	CASSFAGEGTDTQYF
TRBJ2-5	TRBD2	TRBV5-6	CASSSTSGMKTQYF
TRBJ2-7	TRBD1	TRBV27	CASRERGRSYEQYF
TRBJ2-1	TRBD2	TRBV11-2	CASSLGGGAINEQFF
TRBJ1-2	-	TRBV4-1	CATREGFEGGYTF
TRBJ2-7	TRBD1	TRBV28	CASTRQGQDYEQYF
TRBJ1-2	TRBD1	TRBV5-1	CASSRTGDDYGYTF
TRBJ1-2	-	TRBV2	CASRTGQSDGYTF
TRBJ2-7	TRBD2	TRBV7-2	CASSQLAGVIYEQYF
TRBJ1-4	-	TRBV14	CASSPVGQASGEKLFF
TRBJ2-1	-	TRBV5-6	CASSLVGRSSYNEQFF
TRBJ1-4	-	TRBV2	CASSEAGGGEKLFF